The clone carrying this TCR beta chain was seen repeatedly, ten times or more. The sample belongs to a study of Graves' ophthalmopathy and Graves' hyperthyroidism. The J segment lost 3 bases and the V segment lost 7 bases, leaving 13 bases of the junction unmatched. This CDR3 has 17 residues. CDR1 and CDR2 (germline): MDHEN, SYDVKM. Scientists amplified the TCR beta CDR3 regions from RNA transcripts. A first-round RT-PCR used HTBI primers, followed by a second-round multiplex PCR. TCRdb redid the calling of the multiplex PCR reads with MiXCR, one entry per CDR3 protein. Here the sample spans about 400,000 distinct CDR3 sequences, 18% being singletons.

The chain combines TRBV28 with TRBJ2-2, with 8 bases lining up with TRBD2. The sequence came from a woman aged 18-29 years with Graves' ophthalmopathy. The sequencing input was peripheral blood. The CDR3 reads CASTTPRGGRYTGELFF. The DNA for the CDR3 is TGTGCCAGCACCACCCCCCGGGGGGGGCGCTACACCGGGGAGCTGTTTTTT.